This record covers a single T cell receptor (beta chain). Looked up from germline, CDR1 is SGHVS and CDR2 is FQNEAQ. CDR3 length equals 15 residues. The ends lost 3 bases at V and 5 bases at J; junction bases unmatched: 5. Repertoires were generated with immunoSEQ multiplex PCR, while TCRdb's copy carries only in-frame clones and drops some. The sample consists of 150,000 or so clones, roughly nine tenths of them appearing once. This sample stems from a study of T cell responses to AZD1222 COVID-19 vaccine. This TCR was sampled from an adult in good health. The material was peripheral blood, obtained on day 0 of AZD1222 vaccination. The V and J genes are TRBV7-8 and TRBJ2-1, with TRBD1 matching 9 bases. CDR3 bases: TGTGCCAGCAGCTTCCGGGACAGGGAAAACAATGAGCAGTTCTTC. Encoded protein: CASSFRDRENNEQFF.